Here is one T cell receptor beta chain with its context. The data derive from a study of blood T cell repertoires in COVID-19. Study summary: The origin of the acute and convalescent COVID-19 samples was the United States, Italy and Spain. Sample material is recorded as cDNA or gDNA derived from T cells, B-cell-depleted T cells, or PBMCs.

The CDR3 sequence is 17 residues long. V lost 2 bases to trimming and J lost 8 bases, with 19 bases between them. Looked up from germline, CDR1 is SEHNR and CDR2 is FQNEAQ (reference sequence). Assay: immunoSEQ multiplex PCR; the TCRdb copy retains only in-frame clones and omits some. The sample has 150,000 to 200,000 clones, around nine tenths seen once; the top ten hold about 18%. The V call is TRBV7-9, the J call TRBJ1-6; D not certain. The origin of this receptor is a man aged 55-75 years with active or convalescent COVID-19. Specimen: peripheral blood. The CDR3 bases are TGTGCCAGCAGCTTATCCGTACTACCGGGAGGCCATTCACCCCTCCACTTT. It is translated as CASSLSVLPGGHSPLHF.